The T cell receptor beta chain described here comes from a study of chemoradiotherapy in HPV16-positive cancers. Study outcomes and limitations: During treatment, candidate HPV-specific clones and E7-related motifs expanded in tumor. Only two HPV16-positive patients supplied the functional HPV-specificity definition.

As regards this clone: Antigen: not known.

Libraries were prepared by immunoSEQ multiplex PCR; TCRdb keeps only in-frame clonotypes and omits some of them. The sample lists 9,000 to 15,000 clones, 78% occurring once. CDR1 is SGHRS, CDR2 YFSETQ, per germline. V lost 4 bases and J lost 10, with 11 bases in between. The CDR3 covers 11 residues. V is TRBV5-1 and J is TRBJ1-2; maybe TRBD1 (6 bases). Sampling was done from a patient who underwent chemoradiotherapy. The TCR was taken from a human donor with HPV-associated anogenital cancer. In DNA, the CDR3 is TGCGCCAGCAGCCTTGGACAGTTCTACACCTTC. It is translated as CASSLGQFYTF.